This entry is about one T cell receptor (beta chain). It has no known antigen specificity. Within one base of it there is no much larger clone, and no base qualities were kept. The sample originates from a study of PD-L1 blockade in urothelial cancer (dated by TCRdb to between 2016 and 2019). With regard to the full study: Every patient began therapy at some point between 2013 and 2015 and was given atezolizumab 1,200 mg intravenously every 3 weeks. Around 29 patients had pretreatment blood TCR-seq, about 25 had at least one posttreatment blood collection, and about 25 had tumor TCR-seq. An ECOG performance status of 0 or 1 was recorded for the patients, and 0 to 3 prior chemotherapy regimens had been received by the patients. Pretreatment tumor samples, along with matched peripheral blood collected serially before and after atezolizumab treatment, underwent TCR sequencing. Fewer than ten patients reached durable clinical benefit, while 15 to 25 patients did not. Durable clinical benefit was defined as progression-free survival longer than 6 months, and TCR features were also tested against progression-free and overall survival. About 85% of the roughly 29 patients were males with bladder-origin urothelial cancer, and about 60% of the 29 reported a prior smoking history. In the same patients, whole exome sequencing and RNA sequencing of pretreatment tumors were performed in addition to TCR sequencing. The study, an exploratory multi-omic analysis, examined somatic, immune and clinical correlates of response to PD-L1 blockade with atezolizumab in urothelial cancer. Blood samples gave median yields of approximately 130,000 T cells and some 84,000 unique TCRs, along with a median clonality of approximately 0.084. Blood samples were analyzed at two time points: 3 weeks after treatment start (second dose) and 6 weeks after treatment start. Paper-wide results and their limitations: A pretreatment peripheral blood TCR clonality below the median was linked to improved progression-free and overall survival. Among patients with durable benefit, tumor-associated TCR clones showed greater expansion in peripheral blood 3 weeks after treatment started (n ≈ 23, p = 0.022). Because of the small sample size (n of about 29) and the many exploratory analyses performed, the results are intended to be regarded as hypothesis-generating.

A total of some 30 patients with locally advanced or metastatic urothelial carcinoma, treated at Memorial Sloan Kettering on a trial protocol, made up the cohort. Peripheral blood mononuclear cells were collected pretreatment and during treatment, with between 1 and 8 total time points per patient. The Qiagen DNeasy Blood extraction kit was used to purify genomic DNA from total PBMCs and tumor samples. PBMCs were collected pretreatment and during treatment, and were isolated and stored as previously described. To estimate absolute template abundance from read counts, synthetic TCR analog templates were spiked into each PCR. TCRbeta CDR3 regions were amplified from genomic DNA with bias-controlled V and J gene primers using the immunoSEQ assay. Rearranged TCRbeta segments were sequenced at approximately 20X coverage. The original methods were these. Clustering was used to correct sequencing errors, and CDR3s were annotated against IMGT to assign V, D and J genes. Downstream analyses used only productive TCRbeta rearrangements, leaving out any out-of-frame or stop-codon sequences. To compute clonality, Shannon entropy was normalized by the log of the number of unique productive sequences and then subtracted from one. Clones differing between time points or between blood and tumor were identified by Fisher's exact test with Benjamini-Hochberg correction at adjusted p below 0.01. In TCRdb, the immuneACCESS table is reduced to in-frame sequences with V and J assigned. These tables do not hold every clone; where another copy was compared, an unresolved V gene accounts for under half, and the others remain unexplained. V and J calls and clone size are given by that table; D and trimming were obtained from the DNA. In this sample the table shows just over 50,000 clones, approximately 80% of which occur a single time. More than 3.5% of the sample comes from the top ten.

Reading from cysteine to phenylalanine, the CDR3 counts 13 amino acids. Left in the record is the CDR3 DNA by itself, 39 bases read in frame from the first base. Per the germline V gene, SGHDT is the CDR1 and YYEEEE is the CDR2. V is clipped by 1 base and J by 4 bases, and the sequence between their germline boundaries is 8 bases long. The source is a man aged 65 to 79 with urothelial cancer. Recombination connected TRBV5-6 to TRBJ2-5, and TRBD1 may be the D gene, going by 5 matching bases. This sample comprised PBMCs, obtained around atezolizumab (anti-PD-L1) treatment. The nucleotides read TGTGCCAGCAGCTTGCTAGGGGCAGAGACCCAGTACTTC. Translated, this gives CASSLLGAETQYF.